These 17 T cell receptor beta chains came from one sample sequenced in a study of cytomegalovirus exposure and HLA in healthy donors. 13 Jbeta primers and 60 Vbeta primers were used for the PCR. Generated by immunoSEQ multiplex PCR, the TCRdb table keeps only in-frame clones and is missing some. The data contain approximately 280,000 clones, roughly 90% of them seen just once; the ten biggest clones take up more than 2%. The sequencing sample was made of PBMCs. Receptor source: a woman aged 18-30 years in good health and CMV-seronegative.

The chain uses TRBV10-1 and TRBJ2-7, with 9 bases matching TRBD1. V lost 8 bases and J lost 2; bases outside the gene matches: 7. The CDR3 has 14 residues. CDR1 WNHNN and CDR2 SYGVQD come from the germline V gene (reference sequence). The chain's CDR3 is CASSLGTGPYEQYF. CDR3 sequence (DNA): TGCGCCAGCTCCCTAGGGACAGGGCCCTACGAGCAGTACTTC.

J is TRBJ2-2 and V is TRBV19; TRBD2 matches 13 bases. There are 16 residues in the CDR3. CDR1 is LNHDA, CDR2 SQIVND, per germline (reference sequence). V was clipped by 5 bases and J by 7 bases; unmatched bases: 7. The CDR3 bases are TGTGCCAGTAGTTTACTAGCGGGGGGGCCAATCGGGGAGCTGTTTTTT. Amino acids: CASSLLAGGPIGELFF.

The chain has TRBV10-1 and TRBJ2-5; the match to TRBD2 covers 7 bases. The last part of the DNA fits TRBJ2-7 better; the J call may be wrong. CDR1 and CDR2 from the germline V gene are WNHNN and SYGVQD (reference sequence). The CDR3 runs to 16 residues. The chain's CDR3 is CASSDGGTESSYEQYF. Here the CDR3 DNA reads TGCGCCAGCAGTGACGGGGGGACCGAGAGCTCCTACGAGCAGTACTTC.

Here the CDR3 DNA reads TGTGCCAGCAGCTTATACGCTCTGGACAATAAGACACCCCTCCACTTT. It encodes CASSLYALDNKTPLHF. The J gene is TRBJ1-6, the V gene TRBV11-2; the D gene is possibly TRBD1 (5 bases). The germline gives CDR1 SGHAT, CDR2 FQNNGV. Between the trimmed V and J ends, which lost 2 bases and 11 bases, there was a span of 19 bases. CDR3 length: 16 amino acids.

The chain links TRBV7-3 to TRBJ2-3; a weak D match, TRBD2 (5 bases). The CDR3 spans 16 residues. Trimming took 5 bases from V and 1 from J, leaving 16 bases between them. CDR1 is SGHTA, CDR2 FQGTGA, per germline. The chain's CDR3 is CASSRPSAGGTDTQYF. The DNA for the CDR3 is TGTGCCAGCAGCAGACCCTCAGCCGGGGGCACAGATACGCAGTATTTT.

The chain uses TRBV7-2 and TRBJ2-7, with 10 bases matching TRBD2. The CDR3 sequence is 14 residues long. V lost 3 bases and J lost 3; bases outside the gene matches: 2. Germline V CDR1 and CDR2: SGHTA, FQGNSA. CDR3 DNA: TGTGCCAGCAGCTTGAGGACTAGCGGCTACGAGCAGTACTTC. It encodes CASSLRTSGYEQYF.

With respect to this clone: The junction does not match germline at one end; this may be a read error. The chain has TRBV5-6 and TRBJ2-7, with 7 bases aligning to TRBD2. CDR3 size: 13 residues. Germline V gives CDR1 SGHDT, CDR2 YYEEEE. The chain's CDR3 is CASSPDFGRGVDF. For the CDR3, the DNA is TGTGCCAGCAGCCCTGACTTTGGTCGGGGGGTCGACTTC.

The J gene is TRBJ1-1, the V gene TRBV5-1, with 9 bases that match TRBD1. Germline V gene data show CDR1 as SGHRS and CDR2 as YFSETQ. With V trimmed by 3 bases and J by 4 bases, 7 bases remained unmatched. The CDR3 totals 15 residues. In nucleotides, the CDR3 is TGCGCCAGCAGCTCCCAAACAGGGGGCGGCACTGAAGCTTTCTTT. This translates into CASSSQTGGGTEAFF.

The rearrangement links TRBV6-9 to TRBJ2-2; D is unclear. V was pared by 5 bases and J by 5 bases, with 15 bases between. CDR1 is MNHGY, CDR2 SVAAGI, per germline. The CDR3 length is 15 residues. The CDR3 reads CASSTPAGLTGELFF. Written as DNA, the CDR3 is TGTGCCAGCAGTACCCCAGCAGGATTGACCGGGGAGCTGTTTTTT.

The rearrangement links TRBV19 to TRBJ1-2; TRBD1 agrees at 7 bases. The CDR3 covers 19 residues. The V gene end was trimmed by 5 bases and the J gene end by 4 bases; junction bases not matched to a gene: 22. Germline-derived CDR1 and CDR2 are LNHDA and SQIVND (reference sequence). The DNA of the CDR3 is TGTGCCAGTAGTTTAAATAGTGTGGGTCAGGCAGGGGGAAGCTATGGCTACACCTTC. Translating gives CASSLNSVGQAGGSYGYTF.

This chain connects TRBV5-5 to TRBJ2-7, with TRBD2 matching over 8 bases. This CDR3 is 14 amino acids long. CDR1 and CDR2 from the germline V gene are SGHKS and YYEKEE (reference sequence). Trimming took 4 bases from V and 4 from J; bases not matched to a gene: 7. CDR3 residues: CASSPGGGRYEQYF. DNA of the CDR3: TGTGCCAGCAGCCCGGGAGGGGGTAGGTACGAGCAGTACTTC.

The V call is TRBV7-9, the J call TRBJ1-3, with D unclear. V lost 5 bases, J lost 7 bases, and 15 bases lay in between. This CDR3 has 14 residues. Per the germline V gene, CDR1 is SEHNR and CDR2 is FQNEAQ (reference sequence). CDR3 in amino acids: CASSPPLTRNTIYF. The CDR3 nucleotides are TGTGCCAGCAGCCCCCCCCTCACGAGGAACACCATATATTTT.

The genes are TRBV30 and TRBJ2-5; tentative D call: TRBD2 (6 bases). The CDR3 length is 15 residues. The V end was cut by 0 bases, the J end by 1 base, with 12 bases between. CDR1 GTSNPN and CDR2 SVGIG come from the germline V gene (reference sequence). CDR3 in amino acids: CAWSVPQGLQETQYF. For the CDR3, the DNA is TGTGCCTGGAGTGTACCGCAGGGACTCCAAGAGACCCAGTACTTC.

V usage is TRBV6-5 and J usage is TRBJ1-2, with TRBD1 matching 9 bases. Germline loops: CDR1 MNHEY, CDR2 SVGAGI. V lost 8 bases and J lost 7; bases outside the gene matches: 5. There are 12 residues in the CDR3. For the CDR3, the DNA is TGTGCCAGCTGGGACAGGGTGACTGGCTACACCTTC. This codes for CASWDRVTGYTF.

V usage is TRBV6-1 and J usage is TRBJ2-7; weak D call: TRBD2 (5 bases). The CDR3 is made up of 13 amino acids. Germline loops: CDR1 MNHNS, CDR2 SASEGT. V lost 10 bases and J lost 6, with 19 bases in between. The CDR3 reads CANSRDKVSEQYF. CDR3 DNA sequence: TGTGCCAACTCCCGGGATAAAGTTTCCGAGCAGTACTTC.

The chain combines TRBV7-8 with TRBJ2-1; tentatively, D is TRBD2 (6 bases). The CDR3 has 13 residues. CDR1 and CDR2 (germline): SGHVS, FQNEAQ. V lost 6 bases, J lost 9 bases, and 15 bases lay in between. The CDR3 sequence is CASSLLRGSEQFF. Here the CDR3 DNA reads TGTGCCAGCAGTTTACTCCGGGGGAGTGAGCAGTTCTTC.

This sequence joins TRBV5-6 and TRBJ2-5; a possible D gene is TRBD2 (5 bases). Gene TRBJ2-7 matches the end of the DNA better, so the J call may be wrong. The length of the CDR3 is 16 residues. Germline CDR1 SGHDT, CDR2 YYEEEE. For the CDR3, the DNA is TGTGCCAGCAGCTTTCCCGGGGATAGTTATGCCTACGAGCAGTACTTC. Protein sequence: CASSFPGDSYAYEQYF.